This T cell receptor (beta chain) was recovered during a study of CD8+ T cells in alopecia areata. On the study more broadly: Treated patients swallowed 5 to 10 mg of oral tofacitinib twice daily. Broader study findings: Alopecia totalis/universalis scalp especially showed more expanded CD8+ clones than normal scalp.

Concerning this clone: Antigen: not known.

The CDR3 covers 14 residues. Trimming cost V 3 bases and J 4 bases; bases outside gene matches: 6. Germline-derived CDR1 and CDR2 are GTSNPN and SVGIG (reference sequence). It was cDNA, reverse transcribed from extracted RNA, that served as the sequencing template. TCRdb's copy holds only in-frame clones and misses some; the assay was immunoSEQ multiplex PCR. The sample records about 14,000 clones, roughly 55% being singletons. Those with alopecia areata gave lesional scalp punch biopsies and peripheral blood. The sample in question was skin, obtained at week 0. The chain recombines TRBV30 with TRBJ1-3; 7 positions match TRBD1. The sequence came from a human donor with alopecia areata. The CDR3 loop is CAWSGRGQGNTIYF. The CDR3 DNA is TGTGCCTGGAGCGGGAGGGGGCAAGGAAACACCATATATTTT.